Below, 4 T cell receptor beta chains from the same sample are listed, as sequenced in a study of T cells in localized non-small cell lung cancer. Clones were sequenced by immunoSEQ multiplex PCR, and TCRdb holds only the in-frame ones, with some missing. The table includes approximately 54,000 clones, about four fifths detected once. The sample in question was peripheral blood, obtained before any cancer treatment. Source of these receptors: a female donor of 60 years or more with stage II squamous cell lung carcinoma.

The chain couples TRBV6-1 to TRBJ1-1, with a possible D match to TRBD1 (6 bases). Trimming removed 5 bases at V and 3 bases at J, with 10 bases between. CDR1 and CDR2 from the germline V gene are MNHNS and SASEGT. The length of the CDR3 is 13 residues. CDR3 sequence (DNA): TGTGCCAGCAGTATACAGGGATACACTGAAGCTTTCTTT. Its protein product is CASSIQGYTEAFF.

The rearrangement links TRBV5-4 to TRBJ2-1, with D unresolved. Germline V gives CDR1 SGHNT, CDR2 YYREEE (reference sequence). This CDR3 is 11 amino acids long. V was cut by 4 bases and J by 4 bases, with 3 bases left in between. CDR3 coding DNA: TGTGCCAGCAGCCTTTACAATGAGCAGTTCTTC. Its translation: CASSLYNEQFF.

The V call is TRBV7-9, the J call TRBJ1-2; D remains ambiguous. There are 14 residues in the CDR3. V lost 5 bases, J lost 1 base, and 11 bases lay in between. Germline V lookup: CDR1 SEHNR, CDR2 FQNEAQ (reference sequence). The CDR3 DNA reads TGTGCCAGCAGCACGTTGACTGATAACTATGGCTACACCTTC. This gives the protein CASSTLTDNYGYTF.

The DNA for the CDR3 is TGTGCCAGCAGCGTCTCCTGGACAGGGCGCACAGATACGCAGTATTTT. It is translated as CASSVSWTGRTDTQYF. V gene TRBV9 combines with J gene TRBJ2-3, with 8 bases identical to TRBD1. CDR1 is SGDLS and CDR2 is YYNGEE in the germline V gene. This CDR3 is 16 amino acids long. V dropped 2 bases and J dropped 1; count of bases not matched to a gene: 6.